The 21 T cell receptor beta chains reported below all come from one sample, sequenced in a study of T cell responses to AZD1222 COVID-19 vaccine. The data were produced by immunoSEQ multiplex PCR, yet TCRdb's version contains in-frame clones alone and is incomplete. There are 65,000 to 75,000 clones in the sample; 88% occur only once, and about 5% lies in the top ten. Source: peripheral blood, taken 28 days after the second dose of the MenACWY control vaccine. The receptors stem from an adult who received the MenACWY meningococcal vaccine as a control.

The rearrangement links TRBV7-8 to TRBJ1-4, with 8 bases aligning to TRBD1. The junction had 13 bases not matched to a gene; V was cut back by 5 bases and J by 8 bases. The CDR3 runs to 16 residues. Germline CDR1 and CDR2: SGHVS and FQNEAQ. The CDR3 DNA reads as TGTGCCAGCAGCCATGGACAGGGTGTGATTCGAGAAAAACTGTTTTTT. Residues: CASSHGQGVIREKLFF.

The chain carries TRBV10-2 and TRBJ1-1; D is uncertain. CDR1 and CDR2 from the germline V gene are WSHSY and SAAADI. The CDR3 length is 15 residues. Trimming shortened V by 7 bases and J by 0 bases, and 15 bases separated the two germline ends. The CDR3 DNA reads as TGCGCCAGCACCCTGGCCGGTGGGATGAACACTGAAGCTTTCTTT. Translating it yields CASTLAGGMNTEAFF.

V and J are TRBV10-3 and TRBJ1-4; tentative D call: TRBD1 (5 bases). Germline V gene data show CDR1 as ENHRY and CDR2 as SYGVKD. The CDR3 is 14 amino acids. V lost 2 bases and J 4 bases, leaving 8 bases between the germline ends. The CDR3 reads CAISEGQDNEKLFF. The CDR3 DNA sequence: TGTGCCATCAGTGAGGGACAAGATAATGAAAAACTGTTTTTT.

V usage is TRBV5-1 and J usage is TRBJ2-1; maybe TRBD2 (6 bases). Trimming shortened V by 3 bases and J by 7 bases, and 14 bases separated the two germline ends. Germline V CDR1 and CDR2: SGHRS, YFSETQ. The CDR3 is 14 amino acids. CDR3 amino acids: CASSYQGRENEQFF. In nucleotides, the CDR3 is TGCGCCAGCAGCTACCAGGGACGGGAGAATGAGCAGTTCTTC.

The rearrangement links TRBV12-3 or TRBV12-4 to TRBJ1-1; D not resolved. Trimming took off 2 bases at V and 4 bases at J, with 8 bases between the two ends. The CDR3 has 13 residues. DNA for the CDR3: TGTGCCAGCAGTTTATGGGAGGGCACTGAAGCTTTCTTT. Its translation is CASSLWEGTEAFF.

This chain joins TRBV6-5 and TRBJ2-1, with D perhaps matching TRBD2 (5 bases). Trimming stripped 3 bases from V and 7 bases from J, with 10 bases between. This CDR3 contains 13 residues. CDR1 is MNHEY and CDR2 is SVGAGI in the germline V gene. CDR3 nucleotide sequence: TGTGCCAGCAGTTATGGTAGGAGGAATGAGCAGTTCTTC. Translated, it gives CASSYGRRNEQFF.

V and J are TRBV7-2 and TRBJ2-5; D is uncertain. Trimming took off 5 bases at V and 2 bases at J, with 9 bases between the two ends. Germline lookup yields CDR1 SGHTA and CDR2 FQGNSA. This CDR3 has 13 residues. CDR3 region: CASSRYGQETQYF. CDR3 nucleotide sequence: TGTGCCAGCAGCAGATACGGGCAAGAGACCCAGTACTTC.

The CDR3, as DNA: TGTGCCAGCAGTTACTTCAGAGGGATCCACGAGCAGTACTTC. It translates to CASSYFRGIHEQYF. The rearrangement links TRBV6-5 to TRBJ2-7; the D gene is possibly TRBD2 (5 bases). V lost 1 base to trimming and J lost 5 bases, with 12 bases between them. The CDR3 consists of 14 residues. Germline V gene lookup returns CDR1 MNHEY and CDR2 SVGAGI.

The chain uses TRBV20-1 and TRBJ1-2; D unclear. Trimming pared 4 bases from V and 8 bases from J, leaving 5 bases between. The CDR3 is made up of 9 amino acids. Germline V CDR1 and CDR2: DFQATT, SNEGSKA (reference sequence). The CDR3 nucleotides read TGCAGTGCTATTGAGGGCTACACCTTC. It is translated as CSAIEGYTF.

The J gene is TRBJ1-1, the V gene TRBV6-5; D not resolved. Germline V gives CDR1 MNHEY, CDR2 SVGAGI. Trimming left V 4 bases short and J 8 bases short, with 14 bases between. This CDR3 is built from 13 residues. The CDR3 sequence is CASSFSGNTEAFF. CDR3 bases: TGTGCCAGCAGTTTTTCGGGGAATACCGAAGCTTTCTTT.

The V call is TRBV27, the J call TRBJ2-5, with D possibly matching TRBD1 (6 bases). This CDR3 region has 15 residues. Trimming stripped 4 bases from V and 1 base from J, with 13 bases between. Germline CDR1 MNHEY, CDR2 SMNVEV (reference sequence). CDR3 region: CASSSSTGPQETQYF. In DNA, the CDR3 is TGTGCCAGCAGTTCCTCGACAGGACCCCAAGAGACCCAGTACTTC.

The J gene is TRBJ1-5, the V gene TRBV28, with a tentative D call TRBD1 (6 bases). The V gene lost 6 bases and the J gene lost 0 bases, with 15 bases spanning the gap. The germline gives CDR1 MDHEN, CDR2 SYDVKM. This CDR3 has 16 residues. The CDR3 here is CASRGTGLYSNQPQHF. CDR3 sequence (DNA): TGTGCCAGCAGAGGAACAGGGCTGTATAGCAATCAGCCCCAGCATTTT.

The chain recombines TRBV24-1 with TRBJ2-1; D is possibly TRBD1 (6 bases). The CDR3 is made up of 16 amino acids. The V end was cut by 1 base, the J end by 2 bases, with 11 bases between. Germline values: CDR1 KGHDR, CDR2 SFDVKD. The CDR3 DNA is TGTGCCACCAGTGATTTAGGGGGAAAAACCTACAATGAGCAGTTCTTC. Protein: CATSDLGGKTYNEQFF.

The genes are TRBV5-1 and TRBJ2-7; D not certain. V lost 4 bases and J lost 2, with 13 bases in between. The length of the CDR3 is 14 residues. Looked up from germline, CDR1 is SGHRS and CDR2 is YFSETQ. The CDR3 nucleotides are TGCGCCAGCAGCCCCGAATCGACCCCCTACGAGCAGTACTTC. Protein product: CASSPESTPYEQYF.

The chain joins TRBV27 to TRBJ2-3; D unclear. This CDR3 region has 14 residues. The germline V and J ends were trimmed by 2 bases and 6 bases, with 12 bases remaining between them. The germline CDR1 and CDR2 sequences are MNHEY and SMNVEV (reference sequence). The CDR3 region is CASSLTPPWDTQYF. The CDR3 DNA sequence: TGTGCCAGCAGTTTAACCCCTCCCTGGGATACGCAGTATTTT.

The chain recombines TRBV4-2 with TRBJ2-7, with D hard to call. Germline V gene lookup returns CDR1 LGHNA and CDR2 YNFKEQ. This CDR3 is built from 14 residues. The V end was cut by 0 bases, the J end by 5 bases, with 11 bases between. As DNA, the CDR3 is TGTGCCAGCAGCCAAGATCTTCCGGGTCACGAGCAGTACTTC. It specifies CASSQDLPGHEQYF.

This chain uses TRBV25-1 with TRBJ1-4; D gene ambiguous. This CDR3 has 10 residues. In germline, CDR1 is MGHDK, CDR2 SYGVNS. Between the trimmed V and J ends, which lost 10 bases and 9 bases, there was a span of 9 bases. CDR3 amino acids: CATDTKKLFF. Written as DNA, the CDR3 is TGTGCCACCGACACGAAAAAACTGTTTTTT.

This clone was counted a single time. V usage is TRBV18 and J usage is TRBJ1-5; TRBD1 agrees at 10 bases. J gave up 7 bases and V 6 bases, and 6 bases lay outside the gene matches. CDR1 is KGHSH and CDR2 is LQKENI in the germline V gene. The CDR3 has 14 amino acids. For the CDR3, the DNA is TGTGCCAGCTCCCCGGACAGGGGGGACCAGCCCCAGCATTTT. Residues: CASSPDRGDQPQHF.

The chain couples TRBV6-2 or TRBV6-3 to TRBJ1-2; a possible D gene is TRBD1 (5 bases). This CDR3 region has 14 residues. Germline V gene lookup returns CDR1 MNHEY and CDR2 SVGEGT. Trimming removed 0 bases at V and 12 bases at J, with 17 bases between. CDR3 sequence (DNA): TGTGCCAGCAGTTACTCGAACACAGGCTGGGTGCACACCTTC. It translates to CASSYSNTGWVHTF.

The chain joins TRBV19 to TRBJ2-1; 12 bases map to TRBD2. The CDR3 totals 15 residues. The V gene end was trimmed by 6 bases and the J gene end by 8 bases; junction bases not matched to a gene: 8. From germline, CDR1 is LNHDA and CDR2 SQIVND (reference sequence). CDR3 sequence: CASSQLAGGLDEQFF. The DNA of the CDR3 is TGTGCCAGTAGCCAACTAGCGGGAGGACTGGATGAGCAGTTCTTC.

The sample holds one count of this clone. This rearrangement joins TRBV19 to TRBJ2-5; TRBD1 aligns across 9 bases. With 1 base clipped from V and 1 base from J, the junction kept 7 bases outside the gene matches. The germline gives CDR1 LNHDA, CDR2 SQIVND (reference sequence). There are 17 residues in the CDR3. CDR3 nucleotides: TGTGCCAGTAGTATAGGAGGACAGGGGCATCCCCAAGAGACCCAGTACTTC. Its protein is CASSIGGQGHPQETQYF.